Listed below are T cell receptor beta chains from one sample, sequenced in a study of T cells in Graves' hyperthyroidism and ophthalmopathy. One entry per CDR3 protein, called by TCRdb with MiXCR from the multiplex PCR reads. Among about 280,000 distinct CDR3 sequences, around 25% were seen once, and the ten largest hold over 25%. Sample: blood. The receptor set was obtained from a man aged 35-49 years with Graves' hyperthyroidism that later progressed to Graves' ophthalmopathy. Both conserved end residues are part of each CDR3. The order of the fields is clone size, D gene, V gene, J gene, CDR3 protein, CDR3 DNA. D genes are given only for firm matches. Clone size is not always given. Where it is, it says once, few, many or a class for expanded clones.

>many|-|TRBV11-2|TRBJ2-7
CASSFGGGLYEQYF
TGTGCCAGCAGCTTTGGAGGGGGCTTATACGAGCAGTACTTC
>many|TRBD2|TRBV30|TRBJ2-2
CAWSTDKAGDTGELFF
TGTGCCTGGAGTACAGATAAAGCGGGAGACACCGGGGAGCTGTTTTTT
>many|TRBD2|TRBV5-1|TRBJ2-2
CASSLTASGSTGELFF
TGCGCCAGCAGCTTGACGGCTAGCGGGAGCACCGGGGAGCTGTTTTTT
>many|-|TRBV2|TRBJ2-5
CASMGRVETQYF
TGTGCCAGCATGGGCAGGGTAGAGACCCAGTACTTC
>-|-|TRBV4-1|TRBJ2-2
CASRLTANTGELFF
TGCGCCAGCAGGTTGACAGCAAACACCGGGGAGCTGTTTTTT
>many|TRBD1|TRBV28|TRBJ2-2
CASEPYPGTGVNGELFF
TGTGCCAGCGAACCGTATCCCGGGACAGGGGTCAACGGGGAGCTGTTTTTT
>many|-|TRBV7-2|TRBJ2-6
CASSFWAGANVLTF
TGTGCCAGCAGCTTTTGGGCTGGGGCCAACGTCCTGACTTTC
>-|TRBD1|TRBV4-3|TRBJ2-7
CASSKYRGDEQYF
TGCGCCAGCAGCAAGTACAGGGGCGACGAGCAGTACTTC
>-|TRBD1|TRBV6-2/TRBV6-3|TRBJ2-6
CASSYSITARTGYSGANVLTF
TGTGCCAGCAGTTACTCAATAACGGCGAGGACAGGGTACTCTGGGGCCAACGTCCTGACTTTC
>-|-|TRBV6-1|TRBJ1-3
CASSFSTAGSGNTIYF
TGTGCCAGCAGCTTTTCGACAGCGGGCTCTGGAAACACCATATATTTT
>many|TRBD1|TRBV6-1|TRBJ2-5
CASRQGSETQYF
TGTGCCAGCAGACAGGGGAGCGAGACCCAGTACTTC
>-|TRBD2|TRBV28|TRBJ2-7
CASSPGVGTRTYEQYF
TGTGCCAGCAGTCCCGGCGTAGGGACTAGAACCTACGAGCAGTACTTC
>many|-|TRBV9|TRBJ1-1
CASSVGQGLRMNTEAFF
TGTGCCAGCAGCGTAGGCCAGGGTCTCCGAATGAACACTGAAGCTTTCTTT
>many|-|TRBV5-1|TRBJ2-7
CASSLGTISREQYF
TGCGCCAGCAGCTTGGGAACTATTAGTCGCGAGCAGTACTTC
>many|-|TRBV20-1|TRBJ1-1
CSARSGSLNTEAFF
TGCAGTGCTAGAAGTGGCAGCCTGAACACTGAAGCTTTCTTT
>-|-|TRBV28|TRBJ1-2
CASSFPWQGSGYTF
TGTGCCAGCAGTTTCCCCTGGCAGGGCTCTGGCTACACCTTC
>many|-|TRBV29-1|TRBJ2-7
CSVGDGGIDGEQYF
TGCAGCGTTGGAGACGGTGGTATTGATGGCGAGCAGTACTTC
>-|-|TRBV20-1|TRBJ1-1
CSAPGRGQRIEAFF
TGCAGTGCTCCCGGGAGAGGGCAGAGAATTGAAGCTTTCTTT
>many|TRBD1|TRBV12-3/TRBV12-4|TRBJ1-5
CASSSGTGVRQPQHF
TGTGCCAGCAGTTCCGGGACAGGGGTAAGACAGCCCCAGCATTTT
>-|TRBD1|TRBV6-1|TRBJ1-1
CASTMGQANTEAFF
TGTGCCAGCACCATGGGACAGGCGAACACTGAAGCTTTCTTT
>many|TRBD2|TRBV5-1|TRBJ2-5
CASSMTSAEDSQYF
TGCGCCAGCAGCATGACTAGCGCGGAGGATTCCCAGTACTTC
>-|TRBD2|TRBV19|TRBJ2-7
CASSTGGYYEQYF
TGTGCCAGTAGTACGGGGGGATACTACGAGCAGTACTTC
>many|TRBD1|TRBV19|TRBJ2-7
CASRDRDEQYF
TGTGCCAGTCGAGACAGGGACGAGCAGTACTTC
>-|TRBD1|TRBV9|TRBJ2-7
CASSVGGQGTSEQYF
TGTGCCAGCAGCGTAGGAGGACAGGGTACGAGCGAGCAGTACTTC
>many|-|TRBV10-3|TRBJ1-1
CAISEKRQDTEAFF
TGTGCCATCAGTGAAAAACGTCAGGATACTGAAGCTTTCTTT
>-|-|TRBV7-3|TRBJ1-1
CASKGERNTEAFF
TGTGCCAGCAAGGGGGAGCGGAACACTGAAGCTTTCTTT
>many|-|TRBV20-1|TRBJ2-7
CSATKLQGFGEQYF
TGCAGTGCTACCAAATTACAGGGATTTGGCGAGCAGTACTTC
>many|-|TRBV7-8|TRBJ2-5
CASSFGKETQYF
TGTGCCAGCAGCTTTGGGAAAGAGACCCAGTACTTC
>many|-|TRBV20-1|TRBJ2-7
CSAQSTPPEQYF
TGCAGTGCCCAGTCGACTCCTCCGGAGCAGTACTTC
>-|TRBD2|TRBV6-1|TRBJ2-4
CASSLAGSTKNIQYF
TGTGCCAGCAGTCTAGCGGGCTCTACCAAAAACATTCAGTACTTC
>many|-|TRBV2|TRBJ2-5
CGWRYQETQYF
TGTGGTTGGCGATACCAAGAGACCCAGTACTTC
>many|-|TRBV14|TRBJ2-2
CASSHSRSNTGELFF
TGTGCCAGCAGCCACTCGCGTTCCAACACCGGGGAGCTGTTTTTT
>-|-|TRBV28|TRBJ1-1
CASSPPGGEAFF
TGTGCCAGCAGTCCCCCGGGGGGTGAGGCTTTCTTT